This T cell receptor beta chain emerged from a study of preoperative IRX-2 immunotherapy in early breast cancer. J lost 6 bases, V lost 3 bases, and 2 bases had no gene match. This CDR3 is built from 15 residues. Germline-derived CDR1 and CDR2 are ENHRY and SYGVKD. Treatment reported: preoperative locoregional IRX-2 cytokine immunotherapy. Preoperative locoregional IRX-2 cytokine immunotherapy was tested in the phase Ib source study. The table came from immunoSEQ multiplex PCR; TCRdb's copy has only in-frame clones and leaves some out. This table holds about 23,000 clones, over 75% found once. The material sequenced was tumor tissue, taken after IRX-2 immunotherapy. V gene TRBV10-3 combines with J gene TRBJ2-3, with 14 nucleotides matching TRBD2. The clonotype was recovered from a human donor with breast cancer. CDR3: CAISDRLAGGDTQYF. CDR3 DNA: TGTGCCATCAGTGACCGACTAGCGGGGGGGGATACGCAGTATTTT.